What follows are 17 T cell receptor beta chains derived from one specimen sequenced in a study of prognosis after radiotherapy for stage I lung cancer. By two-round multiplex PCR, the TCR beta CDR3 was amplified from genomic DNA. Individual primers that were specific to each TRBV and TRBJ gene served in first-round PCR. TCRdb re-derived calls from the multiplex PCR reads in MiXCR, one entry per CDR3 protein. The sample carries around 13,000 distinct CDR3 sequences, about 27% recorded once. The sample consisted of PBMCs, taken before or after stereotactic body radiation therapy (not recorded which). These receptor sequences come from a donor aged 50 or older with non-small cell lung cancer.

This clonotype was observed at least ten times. The CDR3 DNA sequence: TGTGCCAGTAGGCCCTCGGGGACAGGGCAATACGAGCAGTACTTC. This sequence encodes CASRPSGTGQYEQYF. The rearrangement links TRBV19 to TRBJ2-7; 9 bases map to TRBD1. The junction had 10 bases not matched to a gene; V was cut back by 6 bases and J by 4 bases. Per germline, CDR1 LNHDA and CDR2 SQIVND (reference sequence). CDR3 length: 15 amino acids.

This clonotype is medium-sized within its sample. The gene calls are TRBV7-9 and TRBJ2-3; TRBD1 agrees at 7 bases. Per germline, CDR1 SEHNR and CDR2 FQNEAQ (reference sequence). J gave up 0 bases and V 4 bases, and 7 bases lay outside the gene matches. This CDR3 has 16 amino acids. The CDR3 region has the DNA TGTGCCAGCAGCTCCCCGACGGGACAGAGCACAGATACGCAGTATTTT. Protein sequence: CASSSPTGQSTDTQYF.

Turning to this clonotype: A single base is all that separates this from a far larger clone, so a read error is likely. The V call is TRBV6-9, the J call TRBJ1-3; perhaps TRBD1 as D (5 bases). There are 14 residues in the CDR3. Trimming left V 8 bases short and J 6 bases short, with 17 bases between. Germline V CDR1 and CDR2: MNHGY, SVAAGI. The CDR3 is CASSPWGSQNTIYF. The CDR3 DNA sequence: TGTGCCAGCTCCCCATGGGGCAGCCAAAACACCATATATTTT.

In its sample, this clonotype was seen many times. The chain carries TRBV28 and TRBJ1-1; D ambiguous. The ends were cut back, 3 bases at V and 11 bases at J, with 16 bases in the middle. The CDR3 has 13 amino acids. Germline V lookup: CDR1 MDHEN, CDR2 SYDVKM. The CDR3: CASSFPAHGRAFF. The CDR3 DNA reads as TGTGCCAGCAGTTTTCCCGCTCACGGGCGGGCTTTCTTT.

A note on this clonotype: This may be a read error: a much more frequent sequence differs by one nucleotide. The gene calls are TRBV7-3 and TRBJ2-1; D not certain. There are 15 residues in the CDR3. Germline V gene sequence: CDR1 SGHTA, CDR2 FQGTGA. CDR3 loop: CVSSLELGSYNEQFF. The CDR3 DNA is TGTGTCAGCAGCTTAGAGTTAGGGTCCTACAATGAGCAGTTCTTC.

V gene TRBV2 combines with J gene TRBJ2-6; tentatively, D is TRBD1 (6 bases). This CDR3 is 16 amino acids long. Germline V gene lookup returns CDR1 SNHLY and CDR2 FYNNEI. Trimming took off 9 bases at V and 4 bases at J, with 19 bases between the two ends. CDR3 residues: CASEPLQGTGANVLTF. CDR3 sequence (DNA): TGTGCCAGTGAACCGTTACAGGGAACCGGGGCCAACGTCCTGACTTTC. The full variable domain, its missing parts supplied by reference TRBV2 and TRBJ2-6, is EPEVTQTPSHQVTQMGQEVILRCVPISNHLYFYWYRQILGQKVEFLVSFYNNEISEKSEIFDDQFSVERPDGSNFTLKIRSTKLEDSAMYFCASEPLQGTGANVLTFGAGSRLTVL.

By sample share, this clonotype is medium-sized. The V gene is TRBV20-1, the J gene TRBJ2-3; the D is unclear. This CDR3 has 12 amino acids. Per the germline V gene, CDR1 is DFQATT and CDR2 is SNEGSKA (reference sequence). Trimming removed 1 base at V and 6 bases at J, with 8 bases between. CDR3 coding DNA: TGCAGTGCTAGAGTATTCGACGATACGCAGTATTTT. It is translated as CSARVFDDTQYF.

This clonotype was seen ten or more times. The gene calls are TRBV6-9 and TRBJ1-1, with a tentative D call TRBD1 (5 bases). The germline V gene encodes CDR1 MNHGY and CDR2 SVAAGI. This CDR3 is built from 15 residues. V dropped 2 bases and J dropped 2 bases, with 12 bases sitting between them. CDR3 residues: CASSYGRGINTEAFF. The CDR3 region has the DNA TGTGCCAGCAGTTATGGACGGGGGATAAACACTGAAGCTTTCTTT.

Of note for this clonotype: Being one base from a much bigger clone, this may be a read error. CDR3 bases: TGTGCCATCAGCCCTCGACTAGCGGGGGCCACAGATACGCAGTATTTT. Translated: CAISPRLAGATDTQYF. The J gene is TRBJ2-3, the V gene TRBV3-1; 12 positions match TRBD2. This CDR3 is built from 16 residues. The V gene's germline CDR1 is LGHDT and CDR2 YNNKEL (reference sequence).

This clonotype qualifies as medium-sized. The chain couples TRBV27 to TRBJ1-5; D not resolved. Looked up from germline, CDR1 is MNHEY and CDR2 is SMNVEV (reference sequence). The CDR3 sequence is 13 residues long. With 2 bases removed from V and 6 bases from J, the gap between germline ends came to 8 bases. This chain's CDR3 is CASSLAGGQPQHF. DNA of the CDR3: TGTGCCAGCAGTTTAGCGGGCGGTCAGCCCCAGCATTTT.

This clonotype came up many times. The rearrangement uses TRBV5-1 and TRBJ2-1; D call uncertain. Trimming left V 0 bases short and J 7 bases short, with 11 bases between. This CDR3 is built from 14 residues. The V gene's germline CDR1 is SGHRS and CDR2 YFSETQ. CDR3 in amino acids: CASSLVGGRNEQFF. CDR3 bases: TGCGCCAGCAGCTTGGTAGGCGGACGGAATGAGCAGTTCTTC.

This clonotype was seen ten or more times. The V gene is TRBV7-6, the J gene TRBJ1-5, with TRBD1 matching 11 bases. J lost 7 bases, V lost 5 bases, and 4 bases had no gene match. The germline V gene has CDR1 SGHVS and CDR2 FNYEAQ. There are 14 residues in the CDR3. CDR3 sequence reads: CASSRTGGGQPQHF. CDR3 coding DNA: TGTGCCAGCAGCAGGACAGGGGGCGGACAGCCCCAGCATTTT.

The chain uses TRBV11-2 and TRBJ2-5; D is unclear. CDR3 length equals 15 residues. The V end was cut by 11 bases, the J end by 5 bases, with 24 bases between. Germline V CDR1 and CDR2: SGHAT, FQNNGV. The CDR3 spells CALSSHVGKHETQYF. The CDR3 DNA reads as TGTGCCCTCAGCTCCCACGTCGGCAAGCATGAGACCCAGTACTTC.

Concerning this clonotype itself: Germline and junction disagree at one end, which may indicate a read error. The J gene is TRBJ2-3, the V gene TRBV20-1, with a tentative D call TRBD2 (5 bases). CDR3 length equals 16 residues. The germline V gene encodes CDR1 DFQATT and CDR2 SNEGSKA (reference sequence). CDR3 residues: CSAGWGTRRGSDTRYF. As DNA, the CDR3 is TGCAGTGCAGGATGGGGTACTAGACGGGGTTCGGATACGCGGTATTTT.

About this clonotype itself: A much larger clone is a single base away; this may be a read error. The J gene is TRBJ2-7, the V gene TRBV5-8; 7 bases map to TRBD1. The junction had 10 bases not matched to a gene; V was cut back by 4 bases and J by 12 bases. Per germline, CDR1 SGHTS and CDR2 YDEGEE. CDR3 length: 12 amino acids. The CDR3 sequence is CASSPTGVEVYF. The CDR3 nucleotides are TGTGCCAGCAGCCCTACAGGGGTCGAGGTGTACTTC.

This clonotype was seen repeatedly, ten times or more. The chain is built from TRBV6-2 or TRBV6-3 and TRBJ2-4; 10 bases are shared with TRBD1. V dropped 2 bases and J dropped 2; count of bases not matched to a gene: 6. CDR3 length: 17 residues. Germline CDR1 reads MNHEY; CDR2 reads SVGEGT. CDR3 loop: CASSYAGTGVSKNIQYF. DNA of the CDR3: TGTGCCAGCAGTTACGCCGGGACAGGGGTGTCCAAAAACATTCAGTACTTC.

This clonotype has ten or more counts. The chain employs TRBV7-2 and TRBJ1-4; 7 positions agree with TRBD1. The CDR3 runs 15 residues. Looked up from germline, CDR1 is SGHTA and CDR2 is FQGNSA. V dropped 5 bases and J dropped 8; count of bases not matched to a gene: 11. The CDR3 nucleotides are TGTGCCAGCAGCCGAGACAGGGTGTCGAAGGAAAAACTGTTTTTT. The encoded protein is CASSRDRVSKEKLFF.